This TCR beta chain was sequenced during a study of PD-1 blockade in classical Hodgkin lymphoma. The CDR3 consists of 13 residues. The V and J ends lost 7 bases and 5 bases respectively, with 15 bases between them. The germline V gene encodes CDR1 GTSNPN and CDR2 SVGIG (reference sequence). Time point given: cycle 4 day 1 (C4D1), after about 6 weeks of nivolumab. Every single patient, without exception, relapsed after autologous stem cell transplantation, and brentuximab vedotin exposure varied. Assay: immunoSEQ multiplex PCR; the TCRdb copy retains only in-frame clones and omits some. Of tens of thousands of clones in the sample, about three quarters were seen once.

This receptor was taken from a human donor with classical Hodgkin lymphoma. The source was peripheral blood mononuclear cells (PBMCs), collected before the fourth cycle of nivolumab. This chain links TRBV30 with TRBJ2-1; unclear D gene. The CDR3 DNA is TGTGCCTCAGGACCCGTGGGCGACAATGAGCAGTTCTTC. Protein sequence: CASGPVGDNEQFF. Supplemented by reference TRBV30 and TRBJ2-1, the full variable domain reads SQTIHQWPATLVQPVGSPLSLECTVEGTSNPNLYWYRQAAGRGLQLLFYSVGIGQISSEVPQNLSASRPQDRQFILSSKKLLLSDSGFYLCASGPVGDNEQFFGPGTRLTVL.